This T cell receptor (beta chain) was captured in a study of blood T cell repertoires in COVID-19. This clone was seen a handful of times. In the study's own analysis: Estimation of nucleated cell counts was performed using reference gene primer amplification. Data came from immunoSEQ multiplex PCR; TCRdb stores just in-frame clones and leaves some out. The V and J calls and clone size are taken from that table; D and trimming were inferred from the DNA. This sample has roughly 96,000 clones, with 75% to 85% found just once. Germline V gives CDR1 SGHRS, CDR2 YFSETQ. V gave up 8 bases and J gave up 0 bases, with 11 bases separating them. CDR3 length: 13 amino acids.

V is TRBV5-1 and J is TRBJ1-1; maybe TRBD1 (6 bases). The sample comprised peripheral blood. This receptor was identified in a man aged 60 to 75 with acute or convalescent COVID-19. The CDR3 bases are TGCGCCAGTAGACAGGCTATGAACACTGAAGCTTTCTTT. It translates to CASRQAMNTEAFF.